Below, 25 T cell receptor beta chains from the same sample are listed, as sequenced in a study of technical replicates of blood from several donors. The table came from immunoSEQ multiplex PCR; TCRdb's copy has only in-frame clones and leaves some out. There are tens of thousands of clones in the sample; 94% occur only once, and approximately 0.4% lies in the top ten. The sequenced sample was T cells isolated from PBMCs. The receptors here all came from a human donor in good health.

The chain is built from TRBV6-1 and TRBJ1-1, with a possible D match to TRBD1 (5 bases). The CDR3 runs 16 residues. Trimming cost V 1 base and J 5 bases, with 17 bases left between them. CDR1 and CDR2 (germline): MNHNS, SASEGT. The CDR3 here is CASSEGVGGTRTEAFF. CDR3 DNA sequence: TGTGCCAGCAGTGAAGGGGTGGGGGGTACGCGAACTGAAGCTTTCTTT.

The chain links TRBV29-1 to TRBJ2-7; perhaps TRBD1 as D (6 bases). V shed 3 bases and J shed 5 bases, with 17 bases lying between them. CDR1 is SQVTM and CDR2 is ANQGSEA in the germline V gene. This CDR3 has 14 amino acids. The CDR3 DNA reads as TGCAGCGTTGAGCTTCTGGACAGTGGGGACGAGCAGTACTTC. Its protein is CSVELLDSGDEQYF.

The chain is built from TRBV5-1 and TRBJ2-1; D possibly corresponds to TRBD2 (5 bases). Germline assignment: CDR1 SGHRS and CDR2 YFSETQ. V was shortened by 6 bases and J by 4 bases, with 14 bases between the two germline ends. The CDR3 runs to 14 residues. CDR3 sequence: CASTDWEFYNEQFF. The CDR3 bases are TGCGCCAGCACCGATTGGGAGTTTTACAATGAGCAGTTCTTC.

The chain recombines TRBV14 with TRBJ2-1; TRBD1 might be the D (5 bases). CDR3 length equals 12 residues. Deletions cut 1 base from V and 10 bases from J, with 8 bases between. The germline CDR1 and CDR2 sequences are SGHDN and FVKESK. As DNA, the CDR3 is TGTGCCAGCAGCCAAGTTTGGGGCGAGCAGTTCTTC. Its translation: CASSQVWGEQFF. Full variable domain (remainder filled in from reference TRBV14 and TRBJ2-1): EAGVTQFPSHSVIEKGQTVTLRCDPISGHDNLYWYRRVMGKEIKFLLHFVKESKQDESGMPNNRFLAERTGGTYSTLKVQPAELEDSGVYFCASSQVWGEQFFGPGTRLTVL.

This clone turned up a few times. V is TRBV5-1 and J is TRBJ2-1; 15 bases align to TRBD2. The V and J ends lost 0 bases and 5 bases, in that order; junction bases with no gene match: 3. CDR3 length equals 17 residues. In germline, CDR1 is SGHRS, CDR2 YFSETQ. In nucleotides, the CDR3 is TGCGCCAGCAGCTTGGCGGGACTAGCGGGAGGAAACAATGAGCAGTTCTTC. Translated, it gives CASSLAGLAGGNNEQFF.

This chain uses TRBV6-5 with TRBJ2-7; 10 nucleotides match TRBD2. J was trimmed by 0 bases and V by 10 bases; bases with no gene match: 6. This CDR3 contains 14 residues. CDR1 is MNHEY, CDR2 SVGAGI, per germline. The CDR3 sequence: CAIAPSGSSYEQYF. The DNA of the CDR3 is TGTGCCATCGCCCCTAGCGGGAGCTCCTACGAGCAGTACTTC.

This clone has only a few counts. This chain joins TRBV29-1 and TRBJ1-1, with 8 bases matching TRBD1. Germline CDR1 SQVTM, CDR2 ANQGSEA. J gave up 0 bases and V 6 bases, and 3 bases lay outside the gene matches. The CDR3 has 13 residues. CDR3 sequence reads: CSVQTGVNTEAFF. The CDR3 DNA is TGCAGCGTGCAGACAGGGGTGAACACTGAAGCTTTCTTT.

The rearrangement joins TRBV2 to TRBJ2-7, with D tentatively TRBD1 (7 bases). CDR1 and CDR2 from the germline V gene are SNHLY and FYNNEI. The V and J ends lost 4 bases and 4 bases respectively, with 14 bases between them. The CDR3 length is 14 residues. The CDR3: CASSAGAGGYEQYF. The CDR3 region has the DNA TGTGCCAGCAGTGCGGGGGCAGGGGGTTACGAGCAGTACTTC. The full variable domain, its missing parts supplied by reference TRBV2 and TRBJ2-7, is EPEVTQTPSHQVTQMGQEVILRCVPISNHLYFYWYRQILGQKVEFLVSFYNNEISEKSEIFDDQFSVERPDGSNFTLKIRSTKLEDSAMYFCASSAGAGGYEQYFGPGTRLTVT.

This clone appeared a single time. The rearrangement uses TRBV6-5 and TRBJ2-7; 7 nucleotides line up with TRBD2. This CDR3 has 15 residues. V shed 2 bases and J 4 bases; nucleotides not matched to a gene: 8. The germline V gene encodes CDR1 MNHEY and CDR2 SVGAGI. The CDR3: CASSYGLAVIYEQYF. The CDR3 DNA is TGTGCCAGCAGTTACGGTCTAGCGGTGATTTACGAGCAGTACTTC.

The rearrangement uses TRBV15 and TRBJ2-7, with D possibly matching TRBD2 (5 bases). V was cut by 0 bases and J by 5 bases, with 26 bases left in between. The CDR3 consists of 19 residues. Germline V lookup: CDR1 LNHNV, CDR2 YYDKDF (reference sequence). The CDR3 sequence: CATSRDEAVMEWYLDEQYF. Here the CDR3 DNA reads TGTGCCACCAGCAGAGATGAAGCGGTTATGGAGTGGTATCTTGACGAGCAGTACTTC.

The chain uses TRBV29-1 and TRBJ1-5, with a tentative D call TRBD1 (6 bases). The V and J ends lost 4 bases and 2 bases respectively, with 12 bases between them. Germline V CDR1 and CDR2: SQVTM, ANQGSEA. The CDR3 is made up of 14 amino acids. This CDR3 is CSVATGTGNQPQHF. The CDR3 DNA sequence: TGCAGCGTTGCCACAGGGACGGGCAATCAGCCCCAGCATTTT. The variable domain in full, with the rest retrieved from reference TRBV29-1 and TRBJ1-5, is SAVISQKPSRDICQRGTSLTIQCQVDSQVTMMFWYRQQPGQSLTLIATANQGSEATYESGFVIDKFPISRPNLTFSTLTVSNMSPEDSSIYLCSVATGTGNQPQHFGDGTRLSIL.

The gene calls are TRBV27 and TRBJ1-5, with D possibly TRBD1 on 5 matching bases. There are 16 residues in the CDR3. V was pared by 4 bases and J by 3 bases, with 16 bases between. From germline, CDR1 is MNHEY and CDR2 SMNVEV (reference sequence). In DNA, the CDR3 is TGTGCCAGCAGTTCGGCACCGGGACTTTTCAATCAGCCCCAGCATTTT. This gives the protein CASSSAPGLFNQPQHF.

This chain joins TRBV6-5 and TRBJ1-5, with D hard to call. Trimming stripped 0 bases from V and 0 bases from J, with 6 bases between. CDR1 is MNHEY, CDR2 SVGAGI, per germline. CDR3 size: 15 residues. DNA for the CDR3: TGTGCCAGCAGTTACTCCCGTTATAGCAATCAGCCCCAGCATTTT. Protein product: CASSYSRYSNQPQHF.

J is TRBJ1-2 and V is TRBV21-1. TRBV21-1 is a pseudogene locus. This CDR3 contains 12 residues. Here the CDR3 reads CASSLTGYGYTF. In nucleotides, the CDR3 is TGTGCCAGCAGCCTCACCGGGTACGGCTACACCTTC.

The chain couples TRBV30 to TRBJ2-7; the D gene is possibly TRBD1 (5 bases). Trimming left V 0 bases short and J 7 bases short, with 7 bases between. This CDR3 contains 11 residues. The germline CDR1 and CDR2 sequences are GTSNPN and SVGIG (reference sequence). CDR3 region: CAWSVAGEQYF. CDR3 sequence (DNA): TGTGCCTGGAGTGTAGCAGGGGAGCAGTACTTC.

The chain uses TRBV2 and TRBJ1-5, with 9 bases aligning to TRBD1. Trimming took 3 bases from V and 7 from J; bases not matched to a gene: 13. The CDR3 has 17 amino acids. Germline V gene sequence: CDR1 SNHLY, CDR2 FYNNEI. The CDR3 protein is CASSDSGTGLRWQPQHF. CDR3 nucleotide sequence: TGTGCCAGCAGTGACTCGGGGACAGGGTTAAGATGGCAGCCCCAGCATTTT.

The rearrangement links TRBV11-3 to TRBJ2-7; 7 bases align to TRBD2. The CDR3 runs to 14 residues. Germline V gene lookup returns CDR1 SGHNT and CDR2 YENEEA. J was trimmed by 1 base and V by 5 bases; bases with no gene match: 5. The CDR3: CASSPGLPSYEQYF. For the CDR3, the DNA is TGTGCCAGCAGCCCGGGACTACCTTCCTACGAGCAGTACTTC.

The J gene is TRBJ1-1, the V gene TRBV19; TRBD1 matches at 9 bases. The ends lost 9 bases at V and 3 bases at J; junction bases unmatched: 8. This CDR3 has 14 residues. Germline assignment: CDR1 LNHDA and CDR2 SQIVND (reference sequence). The CDR3 is CASARDRADTEAFF. The CDR3 DNA reads as TGTGCCAGCGCCAGGGACAGGGCCGACACTGAAGCTTTCTTT.

The chain joins TRBV29-1 to TRBJ1-1; 8 bases are shared with TRBD1. Germline V gives CDR1 SQVTM, CDR2 ANQGSEA. This CDR3 comprises 15 residues. J lost 4 bases, V lost 3 bases, and 10 bases had no gene match. The CDR3: CSVDRGQFGVTEAFF. The DNA for the CDR3 is TGCAGCGTTGACAGGGGGCAATTCGGAGTCACTGAAGCTTTCTTT.

This rearrangement joins TRBV28 to TRBJ2-7; 10 bases are a match to TRBD2. J lost 4 bases, V lost 3 bases, and 18 bases had no gene match. CDR1 is MDHEN and CDR2 is SYDVKM in the germline V gene. The CDR3 is made up of 19 amino acids. The CDR3, as DNA: TGTGCCAGCAGTTTCCTAGGGACTAGCGTTAATCTGCTTCCGTACGAGCAGTACTTC. It encodes CASSFLGTSVNLLPYEQYF.

The V and J genes are TRBV10-1 and TRBJ2-3, with 10 bases that match TRBD2. The CDR3 length is 15 residues. The V and J ends lost 0 bases and 5 bases, in that order; junction bases with no gene match: 2. CDR1 is WNHNN, CDR2 SYGVQD, per germline (reference sequence). Here the CDR3 DNA reads TGCGCCAGCAGTGAGTCCCCTAGCGGGAGAGATACGCAGTATTTT. Its protein is CASSESPSGRDTQYF.

CDR3 sequence reads: CAYLGPNNEKLFF. The DNA for the CDR3 is TGTGCCTATCTGGGCCCCAATAATGAAAAACTGTTTTTT. V is TRBV30 and J is TRBJ1-4; D call uncertain. CDR1 is GTSNPN, CDR2 SVGIG, per germline (reference sequence). V was cut by 7 bases and J by 4 bases, with 13 bases left in between. The CDR3 totals 13 residues.

This chain uses TRBV7-6 with TRBJ1-3; D is perhaps TRBD1 (5 bases). The germline V gene has CDR1 SGHVS and CDR2 FNYEAQ. The CDR3 runs 16 residues. Between the trimmed V and J ends, which lost 3 bases and 1 base, there was a span of 13 bases. This CDR3 is CASSFSREGSGNTIYF. The DNA of the CDR3 is TGTGCCAGCAGCTTTAGTAGGGAGGGGTCTGGAAACACCATATATTTT.

V is TRBV29-1 and J is TRBJ1-3; D not resolved. Germline lookup yields CDR1 SQVTM and CDR2 ANQGSEA. V lost 1 base and J lost 1, with 14 bases in between. The CDR3 loop spans 16 amino acids. CDR3: CSVEASPSSSGNTIYF. CDR3 DNA: TGCAGCGTTGAAGCATCACCGAGTTCGTCTGGAAACACCATATATTTT.

The chain couples TRBV4-3 to TRBJ2-5; TRBD2 matches at 7 bases. Germline CDR1 reads LGHNA; CDR2 reads YSLEER. V lost 2 bases and J lost 4; bases outside the gene matches: 10. This CDR3 is 16 amino acids long. In nucleotides, the CDR3 is TGCGCCAGCAGCCAATTTTCGGCGGGAGTGTCAGAGACCCAGTACTTC. As protein: CASSQFSAGVSETQYF.